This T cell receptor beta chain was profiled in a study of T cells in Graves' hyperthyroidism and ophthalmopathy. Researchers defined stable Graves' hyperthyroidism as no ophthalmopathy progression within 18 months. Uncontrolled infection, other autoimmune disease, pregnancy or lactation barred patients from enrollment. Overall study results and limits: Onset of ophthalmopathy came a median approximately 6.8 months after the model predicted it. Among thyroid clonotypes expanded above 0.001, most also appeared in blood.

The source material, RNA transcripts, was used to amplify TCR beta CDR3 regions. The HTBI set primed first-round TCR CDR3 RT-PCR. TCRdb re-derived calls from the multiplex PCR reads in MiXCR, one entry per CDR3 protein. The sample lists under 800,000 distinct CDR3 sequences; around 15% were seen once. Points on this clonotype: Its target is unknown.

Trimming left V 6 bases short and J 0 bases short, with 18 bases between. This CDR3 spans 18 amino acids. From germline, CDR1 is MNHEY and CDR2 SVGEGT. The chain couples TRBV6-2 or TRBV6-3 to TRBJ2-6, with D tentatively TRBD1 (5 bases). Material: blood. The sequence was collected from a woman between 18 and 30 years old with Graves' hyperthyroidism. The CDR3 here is CASRRTGSLRSGANVLTF. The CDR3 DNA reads TGTGCCAGCAGGAGAACAGGCTCCCTACGCTCTGGGGCCAACGTCCTGACTTTC.